This TCR beta chain appears in the sequencing data of a study of T cells expressing NK-cell markers. TCRdb re-analyzed the 5' RACE reads; it lists each CDR3 protein once, without DNA. This sample carries about 460,000 distinct CDR3 sequences, with 1.4% going to the ten biggest clones. A note on this clonotype: Its specificity is unknown.

The CDR3 extends over 15 amino acids. Per germline, CDR1 SGHTA and CDR2 FQGNSA. Study-wide points: Dominant NKG2C+ clonotype frequencies of roughly 1.0-7.5% of CD8+ T cells were measured in about six donors.

The chain has TRBV7-2 and TRBJ2-3; TCRdb outputs TRBD1, but without DNA this stays unchecked. The source of this sequence is a woman between 50 and 59 years old in good health. The sequenced material came from blood T cells: a sorted CD56 or NKG2C T cell subset, CD4+ or CD8+ T cells, or bulk PBMC T cells (not recorded which). The CDR3 reads CASSIAGTITDTQYF.